This is a list of T cell receptor beta chains from one sample in a study of T cell responses to AZD1222 COVID-19 vaccine. Clones were sequenced by immunoSEQ multiplex PCR, and TCRdb holds only the in-frame ones, with some missing. The repertoire consists of about 150,000 clones, with approximately 90% occurring once and the leading ten covering roughly 3.2%. This specimen consisted of peripheral blood, obtained 28 days after the second AZD1222 dose. These receptor sequences come from an adult who received the AZD1222 COVID-19 vaccine. Each CDR3 is given with its conserved first and last residue. The order of the fields is CDR3 protein, CDR3 DNA, D gene, V gene, clone size, J gene. The D gene is left open where the match is weak. Expanded clones are given a class, and other clones once, few, many or no size at all.

CSASSGRALGGEQFF	TGCAGTGCTAGTAGCGGGAGAGCCCTGGGCGGTGAGCAGTTCTTC	TRBD2	TRBV20-1	-	TRBJ2-1
CASSLGTGWGGEQFF	TGCGCCAGCAGCTTGGGGACAGGGTGGGGTGGTGAGCAGTTCTTC	TRBD1	TRBV5-1	-	TRBJ2-1
CASRQTGSLWGYTF	TGTGCCAGCAGGCAGACAGGAAGTTTGTGGGGCTACACCTTC	-	TRBV27	-	TRBJ1-2
CASSRGMNTEAFF	TGTGCCAGCTCACGTGGAATGAACACTGAAGCTTTCTTT	-	TRBV18	-	TRBJ1-1
CASSRTGGGNQPQHF	TGTGCCAGTAGTCGGACAGGGGGTGGGAATCAGCCCCAGCATTTT	TRBD1	TRBV19	-	TRBJ1-5
CASSYGTSGYEQYF	TGTGCCAGCAGTTACGGGACTAGCGGGTACGAGCAGTACTTC	TRBD2	TRBV6-2/TRBV6-3	-	TRBJ2-7
CASSDVRGPHSGANVLTF	TGTGCCAGCAGTGACGTCAGGGGGCCCCACTCTGGGGCCAACGTCCTGACTTTC	TRBD1	TRBV6-1	-	TRBJ2-6
CASSPGRMGGTGNTIYF	TGTGCCAGCAGCCCAGGCCGGATGGGGGGGACTGGAAACACCATATATTTT	-	TRBV7-6	few	TRBJ1-3
CASSISRTGELFF	TGTGCCAGCAGCATTAGCCGCACCGGGGAGCTGTTTTTT	-	TRBV7-8	-	TRBJ2-2
CASNQLQGDNSPLHF	TGCGCCAGCAACCAATTACAGGGAGATAATTCACCCCTCCACTTT	-	TRBV10-2	-	TRBJ1-6
CSAGIVGTGGGYTF	TGCAGCGCCGGAATTGTCGGGACAGGCGGAGGCTACACCTTC	TRBD1	TRBV29-1	-	TRBJ1-2
CASSFGTGDGYTF	TGTGCCAGCAGTTTTGGGACAGGGGATGGCTACACCTTC	TRBD1	TRBV27	-	TRBJ1-2
CASSEGTSGREETQYF	TGTGCCAGCAGTGAAGGGACTAGCGGGAGAGAGGAGACCCAGTACTTC	TRBD2	TRBV2	-	TRBJ2-5
CASRADTSTDTQYF	TGTGCCAGCAGAGCGGACACTAGCACAGATACGCAGTATTTT	-	TRBV5-4	-	TRBJ2-3
CATSRDLQVNNQPQHF	TGTGCCACCAGCAGAGATCTACAGGTCAACAATCAGCCCCAGCATTTT	-	TRBV15	-	TRBJ1-5
CASSQDFTWGNIQYF	TGTGCCAGCAGCCAAGATTTCACCTGGGGAAACATTCAGTACTTC	-	TRBV14	-	TRBJ2-4
CASSLGSAAYGYTF	TGTGCCAGCAGTTTGGGGTCAGCGGCCTATGGCTACACCTTC	-	TRBV27	-	TRBJ1-2
CASSYNPSGYTF	TGTGCCAGCAGTTACAATCCGTCTGGCTACACCTTC	-	TRBV12-3/TRBV12-4	once	TRBJ1-2
CASSQDLGTETQYF	TGCGCCAGCAGCCAAGATCTAGGAACGGAGACCCAGTACTTC	-	TRBV4-1	-	TRBJ2-5
CASSVGVGLGDTQYF	TGTGCCAGCAGCGTTGGGGTAGGGTTGGGAGATACGCAGTATTTT	-	TRBV5-4	-	TRBJ2-3
CASSDGVANYGYTF	TGTGCCAGCAGTGACGGGGTAGCTAACTATGGCTACACCTTC	-	TRBV6-1	-	TRBJ1-2
CASSQDLPDTQYF	TGTGCCAGCAGCCAAGATTTACCAGATACGCAGTATTTT	-	TRBV3-1/TRBV3-2	-	TRBJ2-3
CAISESINPGEGNEQFF	TGTGCCATCAGTGAGTCGATAAATCCAGGGGAGGGTAATGAGCAGTTCTTC	-	TRBV10-3	-	TRBJ2-1
CASSPGGQGAEAFF	TGTGCCAGCAGCCCGGGGGGACAGGGGGCTGAAGCTTTCTTT	TRBD1	TRBV6-5	-	TRBJ1-1
CASSYSIDSEVYGYTF	TGTGCCAGCAGTTACTCTATAGACAGCGAGGTCTATGGCTACACCTTC	-	TRBV6-6	-	TRBJ1-2
CASSLGRATGELFF	TGTGCCAGCAGCTTGGGGCGTGCCACCGGGGAGCTGTTTTTT	-	TRBV5-4	-	TRBJ2-2
CASGQVGESTDTQYF	TGTGCCAGCGGGCAGGTGGGGGAAAGCACAGATACGCAGTATTTT	-	TRBV6-5	-	TRBJ2-3
CAWSVAGGKAGELFF	TGTGCCTGGAGTGTAGCAGGGGGCAAGGCCGGGGAGCTGTTTTTT	TRBD1	TRBV30	once	TRBJ2-2
CATTPPGQWPHEQYF	TGTGCCACAACCCCCCCGGGACAGTGGCCCCACGAGCAGTACTTC	TRBD1	TRBV10-3	once	TRBJ2-7
CSARGRDTQYF	TGCAGTGCACGGGGGAGGGATACGCAGTATTTT	-	TRBV20-1	-	TRBJ2-3
CSASLRDRNYGYTF	TGCAGTGCTAGTCTTCGGGACAGGAACTATGGCTACACCTTC	TRBD1	TRBV20-1	-	TRBJ1-2
CASSVALADTGELFF	TGTGCCAGCAGCGTAGCACTAGCTGACACCGGGGAGCTGTTTTTT	-	TRBV9	-	TRBJ2-2
CASRVEKGTEAFF	TGTGCCAGCAGGGTCGAAAAGGGGACTGAAGCTTTCTTT	-	TRBV25-1	-	TRBJ1-1
CASSLAQGNTEAFF	TGTGCCAGCAGCTTAGCACAGGGAAACACTGAAGCTTTCTTT	-	TRBV7-6	-	TRBJ1-1
CASSPLELGASGNNEQFF	TGTGCCAGCAGCCCCCTAGAACTGGGGGCGAGTGGCAACAATGAGCAGTTCTTC	-	TRBV7-9	-	TRBJ2-1
CASSLDGRRYEQYF	TGTGCCAGCAGCTTGGACGGGAGAAGGTACGAGCAGTACTTC	-	TRBV5-8	-	TRBJ2-7
CASSLSRGRQETQYF	TGTGCCAGCAGTTTAAGCAGGGGGAGGCAAGAGACCCAGTACTTC	-	TRBV28	-	TRBJ2-5